These 30 T cell receptor beta chains originate from one sample sequenced in a study of blood T cells in healthy people across ages. Combining a sample-barcoded 5' primer with a J-beta primer mix, a second PCR ran for about 7 to 12 cycles. From the 5' RACE reads, TCRdb called clonotypes with MiXCR, one entry per CDR3 protein. The table shows approximately 690,000 distinct CDR3 sequences, with 58% occurring only once. The sample comprised blood. The receptor source for this set is a man aged 55 to 70 in good health.

CDR3 sequence reads: CASSDDGTDTQYF. The CDR3 coding sequence is TGTGCCAGCAGTGACGATGGCACAGATACGCAGTATTTT. The chain couples TRBV6-4 to TRBJ2-3; no clear D. V gave up 2 bases and J gave up 1 base, with 4 bases separating them. Germline assignment: CDR1 MRHNA and CDR2 SNTAGT. This CDR3 has 13 amino acids.

A remark on this clonotype: A junction end diverges from the germline sequence, so it may reflect a read error. V is TRBV18 and J is TRBJ1-6; 9 bases fit TRBD1. There are 14 residues in the CDR3. Germline V gene lookup returns CDR1 KGHSH and CDR2 LQKENI. The CDR3 DNA sequence: TGTGCCAGCTCACCGGGACAGGGAAATTCATCCCTCCACTTT. Protein: CASSPGQGNSSLHF.

This chain uses TRBV28 with TRBJ1-2; no reliable D call. The ends were cut back, 9 bases at V and 4 bases at J, with 9 bases in the middle. Germline V CDR1 and CDR2: MDHEN, SYDVKM. The CDR3 totals 11 residues. CDR3 in amino acids: CASTLGYGYTF. CDR3 DNA sequence: TGTGCCAGTACATTAGGCTATGGCTACACCTTC.

This chain joins TRBV20-1 and TRBJ1-1; D gene unclear. CDR3 length equals 13 residues. The germline CDR1 and CDR2 sequences are DFQATT and SNEGSKA (reference sequence). V dropped 6 bases and J dropped 0 bases, with 11 bases sitting between them. Written as DNA, the CDR3 is TGCAGTGCCCGAACCGAGCTGAACACTGAAGCTTTCTTT. Translating gives CSARTELNTEAFF.

The chain couples TRBV6-6 to TRBJ1-4; 11 nucleotides align to TRBD1. Germline CDR1 is MNHNY and CDR2 is SVGAGI (reference sequence). The trim removed 2 bases at V and 8 bases at J, leaving 1 base unmatched. This CDR3 contains 14 residues. The CDR3 nucleotides are TGTGCCAGCAGTTACGGGACAGGGGGAGAAAAACTGTTTTTT. Amino acids: CASSYGTGGEKLFF.

The CDR3, as DNA: TGTGCCATCAGTGAGTCCGCCCCTTACGAGCAGTACTTC. This translates into CAISESAPYEQYF. The chain joins TRBV10-3 to TRBJ2-7; D is ambiguous. The CDR3 has 13 residues. Trimming pared 0 bases from V and 4 bases from J, leaving 7 bases between. Germline V lookup: CDR1 ENHRY, CDR2 SYGVKD.

The V and J genes are TRBV6-1 and TRBJ2-7, with 7 bases matching TRBD2. The V segment lost 6 bases and the J segment 0 bases; nucleotides outside the gene matches: 8. This CDR3 comprises 15 residues. Germline V CDR1 and CDR2: MNHNS, SASEGT. The DNA of the CDR3 is TGTGCCAGCAGCTCAGCGGGGTCGAGCTCCTACGAGCAGTACTTC. It yields the protein CASSSAGSSSYEQYF.

This rearrangement joins TRBV20-1 to TRBJ2-1, with 8 positions matching TRBD1. The CDR3 is made up of 14 amino acids. V shed 0 bases, J shed 12 bases, and the junction held 10 bases outside the gene matches. Germline V gene data show CDR1 as DFQATT and CDR2 as SNEGSKA (reference sequence). The CDR3 sequence is CSARDGGQGRMQFF. The CDR3 DNA is TGCAGTGCTAGAGATGGCGGACAGGGAAGGATGCAGTTCTTC.

CDR3 sequence: CANRDISGGGYNEQFF. DNA for the CDR3: TGTGCCAACAGGGATATTTCAGGAGGTGGTTACAATGAGCAGTTCTTC. This sequence joins TRBV7-3 and TRBJ2-1, with a possible D match to TRBD1 (6 bases). V was shortened by 10 bases and J by 4 bases, with 23 bases between the two germline ends. Germline V gene lookup returns CDR1 SGHTA and CDR2 FQGTGA. CDR3 length: 16 amino acids. The complete variable domain, with remaining parts taken from reference TRBV7-3 and TRBJ2-1, reads GAGVSQTPSNKVTEKGKYVELRCDPISGHTALYWYRQSLGQGPEFLIYFQGTGAADDSGLPNDRFFAVRPEGSVSTLKIQRTERGDSAVYLCANRDISGGGYNEQFFGPGTRLTVL.

In this sample, this clonotype turned up once. J is TRBJ2-3 and V is TRBV28; D possibly corresponds to TRBD2 (5 bases). This CDR3 spans 10 amino acids. V shed 8 bases and J shed 9 bases, with 9 bases lying between them. Germline assignment: CDR1 MDHEN and CDR2 SYDVKM. The CDR3 spells CASGLRTQYF. In DNA, the CDR3 is TGTGCCAGCGGACTTCGCACGCAGTATTTT.

This chain links TRBV6-5 with TRBJ1-6; 7 bases fit TRBD1. Germline V lookup: CDR1 MNHEY, CDR2 SVGAGI. The CDR3 extends over 16 amino acids. The V and J ends lost 6 bases and 7 bases, in that order; junction bases with no gene match: 12. CDR3 nucleotide sequence: TGTGCCAGCAGCCGGGACAGTGGATTAAAGAATTCACCCCTCCACTTT. It specifies CASSRDSGLKNSPLHF.

This chain links TRBV20-1 with TRBJ2-7, with a weak D call TRBD1 (6 bases). This CDR3 has 13 amino acids. Trimming took off 3 bases at V and 4 bases at J, with 13 bases between the two ends. CDR1 DFQATT and CDR2 SNEGSKA come from the germline V gene (reference sequence). The CDR3 sequence: CSASWQGRYEQYF. The CDR3 DNA sequence: TGCAGTGCTAGTTGGCAGGGGCGGTACGAGCAGTACTTC.

The chain is built from TRBV7-8 and TRBJ2-2, with 10 bases fitting TRBD2. Germline V CDR1 and CDR2: SGHVS, FQNEAQ. V lost 3 bases and J lost 3; bases outside the gene matches: 4. CDR3 length: 16 residues. The CDR3 loop is CASSFSLAGYTGELFF. In DNA, the CDR3 is TGTGCCAGCAGCTTCTCACTAGCGGGGTACACCGGGGAGCTGTTTTTT. The full variable domain, in which reference TRBV7-8 and TRBJ2-2 provide the parts outside the CDR3, is GAGVSQSPRYKVAKRGQDVALRCDPISGHVSLFWYQQALGQGPEFLTYFQNEAQLDKSGLPSDRFFAERPEGSVSTLKIQRTQQEDSAVYLCASSFSLAGYTGELFFGEGSRLTVL.

The J gene is TRBJ1-1, the V gene TRBV5-1; 7 bases map to TRBD1. V dropped 4 bases and J dropped 3; count of bases not matched to a gene: 12. The CDR3 length is 16 residues. Germline assignment: CDR1 SGHRS and CDR2 YFSETQ. The CDR3 is CASSLGTVVFDTEAFF. DNA of the CDR3: TGCGCCAGCAGCCTCGGGACAGTAGTGTTTGACACTGAAGCTTTCTTT.

The rearrangement links TRBV11-2 to TRBJ2-7; 7 bases are a match to TRBD2. With the DNA end fitting TRBJ2-5 better, the J assignment may be wrong. The germline CDR1 and CDR2 sequences are SGHAT and FQNNGV. CDR3 length equals 15 residues. The CDR3 spells CASSQAGRTQETQYF. CDR3 bases: TGTGCCAGCAGCCAAGCGGGACGGACCCAAGAGACCCAGTACTTC.

This chain uses TRBV6-6 with TRBJ2-1; D is ambiguous. Germline V gene sequence: CDR1 MNHNY, CDR2 SVGAGI (reference sequence). Trimming stripped 9 bases from V and 3 bases from J, with 12 bases between. This CDR3 is built from 13 residues. The CDR3 bases are TGTGCCAGGAGTCGATTAAACTACAATGAGCAGTTCTTC. Translating gives CARSRLNYNEQFF.

The chain carries TRBV3-1 and TRBJ2-1, with D perhaps assigned TRBD1 or TRBD2 (5 bases each). CDR3 length: 16 amino acids. Per germline, CDR1 LGHDT and CDR2 YNNKEL (reference sequence). Trimming took 1 base from V and 8 from J, leaving 18 bases between them. The CDR3 spells CASSQAAGTQGDEQFF. The CDR3 DNA reads as TGTGCCAGCAGCCAAGCTGCCGGGACCCAGGGTGATGAGCAGTTCTTC.

V is TRBV15 and J is TRBJ1-6; D gene unclear. Germline CDR1 reads LNHNV; CDR2 reads YYDKDF (reference sequence). Trimming removed 1 base from V and 9 bases from J, with 16 bases in between. There are 16 residues in the CDR3. The CDR3 reads CATSRGYRDNGSPLHF. The CDR3 DNA reads TGTGCCACCAGCAGAGGGTACCGGGATAACGGTTCACCCCTCCACTTT.

The chain carries TRBV7-2 and TRBJ2-7; 9 nucleotides line up with TRBD2. The J segment lost 3 bases and the V segment lost 6 bases, leaving 3 bases of the junction unmatched. Looked up from germline, CDR1 is SGHTA and CDR2 is FQGNSA. This CDR3 contains 13 residues. The CDR3 region is CASRGTSYYEQYF. CDR3 bases: TGTGCCAGCAGGGGGACTAGCTACTACGAGCAGTACTTC.

The chain links TRBV14 to TRBJ2-1; TRBD1 is a possible D gene (5 bases). Germline-derived CDR1 and CDR2 are SGHDN and FVKESK. Trimming cost V 4 bases and J 5 bases, with 12 bases left between them. This CDR3 is 14 amino acids long. The CDR3 region is CASSRPDRNNEQFF. In DNA form, the CDR3 reads TGTGCCAGCAGCCGACCCGACAGAAACAATGAGCAGTTCTTC.

V is TRBV7-2 and J is TRBJ1-1, with D maybe TRBD1 (5 bases). This CDR3 has 14 amino acids. V gave up 7 bases and J gave up 5 bases, with 17 bases separating them. The germline V gene encodes CDR1 SGHTA and CDR2 FQGNSA. CDR3 nucleotide sequence: TGTGCCAGCACAAACCGGGGGAAAGGGACTGAAGCTTTCTTT. Encoded protein: CASTNRGKGTEAFF. The full variable domain, with the rest looked up from reference TRBV7-2 and TRBJ1-1, is GAGVSQSPSNKVTEKGKDVELRCDPISGHTALYWYRQSLGQGLEFLIYFQGNSAPDKSGLPSDRFSAERTGGSVSTLTIQRTQQEDSAVYLCASTNRGKGTEAFFGQGTRLTVV.

This sequence joins TRBV6-6 and TRBJ2-2; weak D call: TRBD1 (5 bases). The CDR3 is 14 amino acids. CDR1 MNHNY and CDR2 SVGAGI come from the germline V gene (reference sequence). Trimming took 6 bases from V and 0 from J, leaving 8 bases between them. This CDR3 is CASRPGPNTGELFF. In DNA form, the CDR3 reads TGTGCCAGCAGGCCAGGGCCGAACACCGGGGAGCTGTTTTTT.

This clonotype showed up just a few times. A much larger clone lies one base from this, so it may be a read error. In nucleotides, the CDR3 is TGCAGTGGGGAGGAGGGCCTTGGAGAGGCCCAGTACTTC. This codes for CSGEEGLGEAQYF. The chain couples TRBV20-1 to TRBJ2-7; tentatively, D is TRBD2 (6 bases). V was cut by 7 bases and J by 10 bases, with 23 bases left in between. The CDR3 covers 13 residues. The V gene's germline CDR1 is DFQATT and CDR2 SNEGSKA (reference sequence).

This sequence joins TRBV15 and TRBJ2-4; D assignment may be TRBD1 or TRBD2 (5 bases each). V lost 0 bases, J lost 6 bases, and 12 bases lay in between. The CDR3 has 15 residues. Germline CDR1 reads LNHNV; CDR2 reads YYDKDF (reference sequence). CDR3 sequence: CATSRDGARGNIQYF. The CDR3 coding sequence is TGTGCCACCAGCAGAGATGGGGCCCGGGGAAACATTCAGTACTTC.

This chain connects TRBV3-1 to TRBJ1-1; 9 nucleotides align to TRBD1. V dropped 4 bases and J dropped 2; count of bases not matched to a gene: 5. Per germline, CDR1 LGHDT and CDR2 YNNKEL (reference sequence). The length of the CDR3 is 15 residues. In nucleotides, the CDR3 is TGTGCCAGCAGCCCCTGGACAGGGGATAACACTGAAGCTTTCTTT. It encodes CASSPWTGDNTEAFF.

This clonotype was seen only a few times. The chain links TRBV5-1 to TRBJ2-1; 10 bases line up with TRBD2. With 3 bases clipped from V and 4 bases from J, the junction kept 7 bases outside the gene matches. This CDR3 comprises 16 residues. From germline, CDR1 is SGHRS and CDR2 YFSETQ. In DNA, the CDR3 is TGCGCCAGCAGCTCCCTACTAGCGGGACCATACAATGAGCAGTTCTTC. Translating gives CASSSLLAGPYNEQFF.

This clonotype occurred once. The V and J genes are TRBV27 and TRBJ1-5; tentative D call: TRBD1 (6 bases). Trimming stripped 5 bases from V and 1 base from J, with 15 bases between. Germline CDR1 reads MNHEY; CDR2 reads SMNVEV (reference sequence). This CDR3 has 16 amino acids. The CDR3 DNA is TGTGCCAGCAGTGCGATACAGGGCGGGAGCAATCAGCCCCAGCATTTT. This encodes CASSAIQGGSNQPQHF.

This clonotype came up a few times. The rearrangement joins TRBV20-1 to TRBJ2-1; D not resolved. CDR1 and CDR2 from the germline V gene are DFQATT and SNEGSKA (reference sequence). Trimming stripped 1 base from V and 0 bases from J, with 16 bases between. There are 17 residues in the CDR3. The CDR3: CSARGVPAPSSYNEQFF. The CDR3 DNA reads as TGCAGTGCTAGAGGAGTCCCAGCGCCTAGCTCCTACAATGAGCAGTTCTTC.

This chain uses TRBV11-1 with TRBJ2-5; 7 positions agree with TRBD1. The CDR3 has 14 residues. The junction had 10 bases not matched to a gene; V was cut back by 5 bases and J by 7 bases. Germline CDR1 is SGHAT and CDR2 is FQDESV (reference sequence). CDR3 sequence (DNA): TGTGCCAGCAGCCCCGGGACAGAATTGGGGACCCAGTACTTC. This gives the protein CASSPGTELGTQYF. The variable domain in full, completed from reference TRBV11-1 and TRBJ2-5, reads EAEVAQSPRYKITEKSQAVAFWCDPISGHATLYWYRQILGQGPELLVQFQDESVVDDSQLPKDRFSAERLKGVDSTLKIQPAELGDSAMYLCASSPGTELGTQYFGPGTRLLVL.

V gene TRBV7-8 combines with J gene TRBJ2-7; D unresolved. Trimming took 5 bases from V and 0 from J, leaving 11 bases between them. Germline assignment: CDR1 SGHVS and CDR2 FQNEAQ. The CDR3 length is 14 residues. As DNA, the CDR3 is TGTGCCAGCAGCCGACTGTTGAGCTCCTACGAGCAGTACTTC. This sequence encodes CASSRLLSSYEQYF. Filled out from reference TRBV7-8 and TRBJ2-7, the complete variable domain reads GAGVSQSPRYKVAKRGQDVALRCDPISGHVSLFWYQQALGQGPEFLTYFQNEAQLDKSGLPSDRFFAERPEGSVSTLKIQRTQQEDSAVYLCASSRLLSSYEQYFGPGTRLTVT.